Presented here are 14 T cell receptor beta chains from one specimen sequenced in a study of blood T cells in healthy people across ages. Sample-barcoded 5' priming and a J-beta primer mix drove a second PCR of about 6 to 11 cycles. TCRdb reprocessed the 5' RACE reads via MiXCR and lists one record per CDR3 protein. The table includes about 1.8 million distinct CDR3 sequences, about 50% detected once. Sequenced: blood. The source is a woman in her thirties or forties in good health.

This rearrangement joins TRBV6-1 to TRBJ2-4, with TRBD1 matching 7 bases. Germline values: CDR1 MNHNS, CDR2 SASEGT. The CDR3 runs to 15 residues. The junction had 15 bases not matched to a gene; V was cut back by 3 bases and J by 13 bases. The CDR3 DNA reads TGTGCCAGCAGTGACGTCAGGGGGTCCATAATAGGCCAGTACTTC. The encoded protein is CASSDVRGSIIGQYF.

This clonotype was observed a handful of times. The rearrangement uses TRBV29-1 and TRBJ2-3; no clear D. From germline, CDR1 is SQVTM and CDR2 ANQGSEA. The CDR3 extends over 13 amino acids. Trimming left V 3 bases short and J 5 bases short, with 12 bases between. The CDR3 coding sequence is TGCAGCGTTGACGGTTTTTGGGGAGATACGCAGTATTTT. This sequence encodes CSVDGFWGDTQYF.

The chain employs TRBV18 and TRBJ2-4; 7 nucleotides match TRBD1. The end of the DNA aligns better with TRBJ2-5, so the J call may be wrong. The V gene's germline CDR1 is KGHSH and CDR2 LQKENI. The CDR3 totals 14 residues. The CDR3 reads CASSKNRGEETQYF. The CDR3 nucleotides read TGTGCCAGCTCAAAGAACAGGGGCGAGGAGACCCAGTACTTC.

The rearrangement joins TRBV24-1 to TRBJ2-1, with D hard to call. Germline CDR1 KGHDR, CDR2 SFDVKD. Trimming cost V 3 bases and J 3 bases, with 8 bases left between them. The CDR3 has 14 residues. CDR3 amino acids: CATSDPPHYNEQFF. In nucleotides, the CDR3 is TGTGCCACCAGTGATCCTCCGCACTACAATGAGCAGTTCTTC.

The rearrangement uses TRBV11-2 and TRBJ2-5, with 9 positions matching TRBD2. V was clipped by 4 bases and J by 5 bases; unmatched bases: 8. Germline V gene sequence: CDR1 SGHAT, CDR2 FQNNGV. The CDR3 extends over 15 amino acids. CDR3 coding DNA: TGTGCCAGCAGCTACCCTAGCGGGGTCGGCGAGACCCAGTACTTC. It translates to CASSYPSGVGETQYF.

The table lists this clonotype with many counts. The V call is TRBV5-5, the J call TRBJ2-5; D uncertain. V was trimmed by 4 bases and J by 4 bases, leaving 11 bases between them. The germline V gene encodes CDR1 SGHKS and CDR2 YYEKEE (reference sequence). The CDR3 is 13 amino acids. The DNA of the CDR3 is TGTGCCAGCAGCCCACCCTCGACAGAGACCCAGTACTTC. Translated, it gives CASSPPSTETQYF.

In this sample, this clonotype turned up a few times. The chain employs TRBV10-3 and TRBJ2-1, with 7 bases fitting TRBD1. The CDR3 runs to 15 residues. Germline CDR1 and CDR2: ENHRY and SYGVKD. V was pared by 6 bases and J by 5 bases, with 10 bases of the junction left unmatched. The CDR3 sequence: CAIRTGQGVDNEQFF. CDR3 bases: TGTGCCATCAGGACAGGGCAGGGGGTAGACAATGAGCAGTTCTTC.

The CDR3 loop is CASRRDGELFF. The CDR3 nucleotides read TGCGCCAGCAGAAGGGACGGGGAGCTGTTTTTT. This chain uses TRBV5-1 with TRBJ2-2; no clear D. Trimming took off 5 bases at V and 7 bases at J, with 6 bases between the two ends. This CDR3 is 11 amino acids long. Germline-derived CDR1 and CDR2 are SGHRS and YFSETQ.

The genes are TRBV5-1 and TRBJ1-6, with 8 nucleotides matching TRBD1. The CDR3 consists of 15 residues. The trim removed 4 bases at V and 7 bases at J, leaving 7 bases unmatched. Germline assignment: CDR1 SGHRS and CDR2 YFSETQ. This CDR3 reads CASSTRQGRNSPLHF. As DNA, the CDR3 is TGCGCCAGCAGCACCCGACAGGGGCGCAATTCACCCCTCCACTTT.

This clonotype turned up a few times. The V and J genes are TRBV4-1 and TRBJ2-3; no clear D. The germline V gene has CDR1 MGHRA and CDR2 YSYEKL. The CDR3 runs to 14 residues. V lost 1 base and J 6 bases, leaving 11 bases between the germline ends. The CDR3 protein is CASSQGSQRDTQYF. The CDR3 bases are TGCGCCAGCAGCCAAGGGAGCCAAAGGGATACGCAGTATTTT.

This clonotype was seen only once. As DNA, the CDR3 is TGTGCCATCAGTGATGCTGGGGGCGAGGGAAGTGGCTACACCTTC. Its translation: CAISDAGGEGSGYTF. The chain is built from TRBV10-3 and TRBJ1-2; possibly TRBD1 for D (6 bases). CDR3 length: 15 residues. Trimming left V 3 bases short and J 7 bases short, with 18 bases between. Germline CDR1 reads ENHRY; CDR2 reads SYGVKD.

This chain's CDR3 is CSVEVWPGDRGRNYGYTF. The CDR3, as DNA: TGCAGCGTTGAAGTATGGCCGGGAGACAGGGGGCGCAACTATGGCTACACCTTC. The rearrangement uses TRBV29-1 and TRBJ1-2; 10 positions match TRBD1. The germline gives CDR1 SQVTM, CDR2 ANQGSEA. The CDR3 runs to 18 residues. Germline trimming cut 1 base from V and 2 bases from J; bases unmatched to any gene: 13.

The V call is TRBV12-3 or TRBV12-4, the J call TRBJ2-5; a weak D match, TRBD2 (6 bases). Trimming removed 5 bases from V and 11 bases from J, with 27 bases in between. This CDR3 has 16 residues. The CDR3: CASSQRASGVEDEQYF. For the CDR3, the DNA is TGTGCCAGCAGTCAGCGGGCCTCGGGGGTTGAGGATGAGCAGTACTTC.

Only a few counts were recorded for this clonotype. The V call is TRBV20-1, the J call TRBJ2-1; 12 bases map to TRBD2. The length of the CDR3 is 14 residues. Germline CDR1 reads DFQATT; CDR2 reads SNEGSKA (reference sequence). V was pared by 0 bases and J by 7 bases, with 1 base of the junction left unmatched. CDR3 in amino acids: CSARETSGGNEQFF. CDR3 in DNA: TGCAGTGCTAGAGAGACTAGCGGGGGTAATGAGCAGTTCTTC.